The 25 T cell receptor beta chains below come from one sample, sequenced in a study of blood T cell repertoires in COVID-19 (dated by TCRdb to 2018 to 2021). The library relied on the immunoSEQ multiplex PCR assay. TCRdb provides this immuneACCESS table in a form limited to in-frame rearrangements. Some clones are lacking; in checked studies, under half of them reflect an unresolved V gene, and why the rest are absent is not known. Across this sample there are around 150,000 clones, with 84% seen only once. The ten largest clones represent roughly 8.3% of the sample. Sequencing input: peripheral blood. These TCRs come from a woman at least 80 years old in a cohort sampled during active or convalescent COVID-19.

This rearrangement joins TRBV28 to TRBJ2-3; weak D call: TRBD2 (7 bases). The ends were cut back, 1 base at V and 3 bases at J, with 14 bases in the middle. The CDR3 loop spans 16 amino acids. Germline CDR1 is MDHEN and CDR2 is SYDVKM. CDR3 loop: CASSLFGGAETDTQYF. CDR3 coding DNA: TGTGCCAGCAGTTTATTTGGGGGGGCCGAAACAGATACGCAGTATTTT.

The chain combines TRBV24-1 with TRBJ2-7, with 9 bases matching TRBD1. Germline V gives CDR1 KGHDR, CDR2 SFDVKD. The CDR3 length is 15 residues. With 3 bases clipped from V and 1 base from J, the junction kept 3 bases outside the gene matches. CDR3 nucleotides: TGTGCCACCAGTGATCTAGGACAGGGGTCCTACGAGCAGTACGTC. This translates into CATSDLGQGSYEQYV.

V usage is TRBV5-1 and J usage is TRBJ1-4, with a possible D match to TRBD1 (5 bases). The germline CDR1 and CDR2 sequences are SGHRS and YFSETQ. The CDR3 is made up of 15 amino acids. Trimming shortened V by 4 bases and J by 0 bases, and 10 bases separated the two germline ends. CDR3 sequence (DNA): TGCGCCAGCAGCCCCGGGGGAGCAACTAATGAAAAACTGTTTTTT. Translating gives CASSPGGATNEKLFF.

The chain employs TRBV5-8 and TRBJ1-4; 7 bases are a match to TRBD1. CDR3 length: 15 amino acids. V lost 4 bases to trimming and J lost 8 bases; unmatched junction nucleotides: 11. Germline lookup yields CDR1 SGHTS and CDR2 YDEGEE. In nucleotides, the CDR3 is TGTGCCAGCAGCGTGGGGACAGCCGCCCAAGAAAAACTGTTTTTT. Residues: CASSVGTAAQEKLFF.

This chain uses TRBV4-1 with TRBJ1-2; D perhaps matches TRBD1 (6 bases). In germline, CDR1 is MGHRA, CDR2 YSYEKL. V was cut by 1 base and J by 8 bases, with 20 bases left in between. There are 16 residues in the CDR3. CDR3 region: CASSQVGLTGPMGYTF. In nucleotides, the CDR3 is TGCGCCAGCAGCCAAGTGGGGTTGACAGGTCCCATGGGCTACACCTTC.

The chain links TRBV5-1 to TRBJ2-3; maybe TRBD2 (6 bases). Per the germline V gene, CDR1 is SGHRS and CDR2 is YFSETQ. V was shortened by 1 base and J by 2 bases, with 17 bases between the two germline ends. CDR3 length: 17 residues. The CDR3 here is CASSLFTAGPATDTQYF. The CDR3 nucleotides are TGCGCCAGCAGCTTGTTTACAGCGGGCCCCGCCACAGATACGCAGTATTTT.

The V call is TRBV30, the J call TRBJ1-3; no clear D gene. CDR1 is GTSNPN and CDR2 is SVGIG in the germline V gene (reference sequence). CDR3 length: 13 amino acids. Trimming removed 8 bases from V and 1 base from J, with 12 bases in between. The CDR3: CAGLLGSGNTIYF. The CDR3 DNA is TGTGCCGGACTACTCGGGTCTGGAAACACCATATATTTT.

Only a few counts were recorded for this clone. The chain combines TRBV19 with TRBJ2-6; 8 bases align to TRBD2. The CDR3 consists of 16 residues. Germline CDR1 reads LNHDA; CDR2 reads SQIVND (reference sequence). The V gene end was trimmed by 3 bases and the J gene end by 3 bases; junction bases not matched to a gene: 4. CDR3: CASSIFSGSGANVLTF. The CDR3 DNA reads as TGTGCCAGTAGTATCTTCAGCGGGAGTGGGGCCAACGTCCTGACTTTC.

The chain has TRBV18 and TRBJ2-1; possibly TRBD1 for D (7 bases). This CDR3 is 15 amino acids long. Germline assignment: CDR1 KGHSH and CDR2 LQKENI. The V gene lost 4 bases and the J gene lost 16 bases, with 26 bases spanning the gap. CDR3: CASSLQGDVWRAGFF. CDR3 in DNA: TGTGCCAGCTCACTGCAGGGGGATGTCTGGAGGGCAGGCTTCTTC.

The CDR3: CASSDRTRTKAFF. The DNA of the CDR3 is TGTGCCAGTTCGGACCGAACACGGACAAAAGCTTTCTTT. The chain employs TRBV19 and TRBJ1-1; D is possibly TRBD1 (5 bases). This CDR3 is 13 amino acids long. CDR1 is LNHDA, CDR2 SQIVND, per germline (reference sequence). V was shortened by 8 bases and J by 9 bases, with 19 bases between the two germline ends.

The rearrangement links TRBV5-1 to TRBJ2-1; D is unclear. The CDR3 is 15 residues long. CDR1 is SGHRS and CDR2 is YFSETQ in the germline V gene. V shed 2 bases and J shed 3 bases, with 12 bases lying between them. This chain's CDR3 is CASSFSSGGYNEQFF. CDR3 bases: TGCGCCAGCAGCTTCTCTTCCGGTGGCTACAATGAGCAGTTCTTC.

The chain uses TRBV10-3 and TRBJ2-5; 15 bases are a match to TRBD2. V lost 5 bases and J lost 1; bases outside the gene matches: 5. This CDR3 is built from 17 residues. Germline CDR1 and CDR2: ENHRY and SYGVKD. This chain's CDR3 is CAISPGTSGGIQETQYF. The CDR3 DNA reads TGTGCCATCAGTCCCGGGACTAGCGGGGGGATCCAAGAGACCCAGTACTTC.

A few counts support this clone. The V gene is TRBV10-3, the J gene TRBJ1-2; D perhaps matches TRBD1 (6 bases). CDR3 length: 13 residues. The germline V and J ends were trimmed by 8 bases and 1 base, with 11 bases remaining between them. CDR1 and CDR2 (germline): ENHRY, SYGVKD. CDR3 bases: TGTGCCATCCAGGGGCTGATTAACTATGGCTACACCTTC. Its protein product is CAIQGLINYGYTF.

This clone is a singleton in its sample. The chain recombines TRBV7-8 with TRBJ2-1, with TRBD2 matching over 10 bases. Per germline, CDR1 SGHVS and CDR2 FQNEAQ. V trimming: 5 bases; J trimming: 3 bases; junction bases outside the gene matches: 4. This CDR3 spans 15 amino acids. The CDR3 sequence: CASSPRTSGYNEQFF. In DNA, the CDR3 is TGTGCCAGCAGCCCCAGGACTAGCGGCTACAATGAGCAGTTCTTC.

This clone was observed a single time. V is TRBV19 and J is TRBJ1-5; no definite D call. CDR3 length: 20 residues. Germline loops: CDR1 LNHDA, CDR2 SQIVND (reference sequence). V dropped 4 bases and J dropped 0 bases, with 25 bases sitting between them. The DNA for the CDR3 is TGTGCCAGTAGTAAAAGAGCCGGGTCGGTCGATTTCGTTAGCAATCAGCCCCAGCATTTT. Translating it yields CASSKRAGSVDFVSNQPQHF.

This clone appeared once. The CDR3 sequence is CASSGGLARSYEQYF. In DNA, the CDR3 is TGCGCCAGCAGCGGGGGCCTGGCCCGCTCCTACGAGCAGTACTTC. This rearrangement joins TRBV5-1 to TRBJ2-7, with a tentative D call TRBD1 (6 bases). Trimming stripped 4 bases from V and 0 bases from J, with 14 bases between. This CDR3 is 15 amino acids long. Per germline, CDR1 SGHRS and CDR2 YFSETQ.

The chain uses TRBV6-5 and TRBJ2-3; 13 bases line up with TRBD2. Unmatched junction bases numbered 7, after V lost 7 bases and J lost 6 bases. Per the germline V gene, CDR1 is MNHEY and CDR2 is SVGAGI. The CDR3 loop spans 15 amino acids. The CDR3 DNA follows: TGTGCCAGCACTACTAGCGGGGGGGCTGCCGATACGCAGTATTTT. Amino acids: CASTTSGGAADTQYF.

V is TRBV7-8 and J is TRBJ2-5; TRBD2 is a possible D gene (7 bases). V was trimmed by 5 bases and J by 4 bases, leaving 17 bases between them. The CDR3 is made up of 15 amino acids. The germline gives CDR1 SGHVS, CDR2 FQNEAQ. The CDR3 region has the DNA TGTGCCAGCAGCCCGACCCCGGGGGGCGGAGAGACCCAGTACTTC. Translated, it gives CASSPTPGGGETQYF.

In the case of this clone: A much larger clone sits a single nucleotide away, making a read error possible. The genes are TRBV9 and TRBJ2-2; the match to TRBD1 covers 7 bases. This CDR3 is built from 14 residues. V was clipped by 3 bases and J by 1 base; unmatched bases: 0. Germline V lookup: CDR1 SGDLS, CDR2 YYNGEE. The CDR3 DNA follows: TGTGCCAGCAGCGGACAGGGGAACACCGGGGAGCTGTTTTTT. It specifies CASSGQGNTGELFF.

The rearrangement links TRBV6-6 to TRBJ2-3; 10 bases fit TRBD1. The CDR3 sequence is 15 residues long. With 6 bases clipped from V and 3 bases from J, the junction kept 6 bases outside the gene matches. CDR1 is MNHNY, CDR2 SVGAGI, per germline (reference sequence). The DNA of the CDR3 is TGTGCCAGCAGCAAAGGACAGGGGGTGACAGATACGCAGTATTTT. It is translated as CASSKGQGVTDTQYF.

The J gene is TRBJ2-5, the V gene TRBV6-5; 9 nucleotides line up with TRBD1. Germline V CDR1 and CDR2: MNHEY, SVGAGI. The CDR3 has 13 amino acids. V lost 4 bases, J lost 8 bases, and 5 bases stayed unmatched. CDR3 sequence: CASSSRTGDTQYF. The CDR3 DNA is TGTGCCAGCAGTTCCAGGACAGGGGATACCCAGTACTTC.

This chain connects TRBV27 to TRBJ2-2; maybe TRBD1 (6 bases). In germline, CDR1 is MNHEY, CDR2 SMNVEV (reference sequence). The CDR3 is made up of 14 amino acids. With 6 bases removed from V and 3 bases from J, the gap between germline ends came to 11 bases. Written as DNA, the CDR3 is TGTGCCAGCAGAACTCACAGGGACACCGGGGAGCTGTTTTTT. Protein: CASRTHRDTGELFF.

The chain is built from TRBV11-2 and TRBJ2-7; TRBD1 matches 8 bases. The CDR3 extends over 13 amino acids. Germline CDR1 and CDR2: SGHAT and FQNNGV. V lost 11 bases and J lost 9; bases outside the gene matches: 15. CDR3 nucleotides: TGTGCCGGATCAGGGGGCTCTACTACGAGGCAGTACGTC. Its protein product is CAGSGGSTTRQYV.

V and J are TRBV15 and TRBJ2-7; tentative D call: TRBD1 (6 bases). V lost 3 bases to trimming and J lost 3 bases, with 9 bases between them. The CDR3 runs 13 residues. CDR1 is LNHNV and CDR2 is YYDKDF in the germline V gene (reference sequence). CDR3 bases: TGTGCCACCAGCAGGGACAGAGACTACGAGCAGTACTTC. It specifies CATSRDRDYEQYF.

J is TRBJ1-4 and V is TRBV4-1, with D unresolved. The V end was cut by 4 bases, the J end by 0 bases, with 9 bases between. Germline lookup yields CDR1 MGHRA and CDR2 YSYEKL. The CDR3 loop spans 15 amino acids. The CDR3 bases are TGCGCCAGCAGCCCATACAGTGCAACTAATGAAAAACTGTTTTTT. It specifies CASSPYSATNEKLFF.